This T cell receptor (beta chain) was sequenced for a study of blood T cell repertoires in COVID-19. Overall study: Samples of COVID-19 (acute and convalescent) were obtained from the United States, Italy and Spain.

Clones were sequenced by immunoSEQ multiplex PCR, and TCRdb holds only the in-frame ones, with some missing. The profile shows approximately 210,000 clones, about four fifths of them singletons. The clonotype was recovered from a woman aged 50 to 65 with active or convalescent COVID-19. Input material: peripheral blood.

In DNA form, the CDR3 reads TGTGCCAGCAGCGTAGAGGGACTAGCGGGCGATACGCAGTATTTT. Protein: CASSVEGLAGDTQYF. The chain joins TRBV9 to TRBJ2-3; 12 nucleotides agree with TRBD2. Per the germline V gene, CDR1 is SGDLS and CDR2 is YYNGEE. V shed 0 bases, J shed 6 bases, and the junction held 2 bases outside the gene matches. CDR3 length equals 15 residues.